This T cell receptor (beta chain) was documented in a study of shared clonotypes between healthy human individuals. Findings of the study overall: Clonotypes not shared had lower generation probabilities than those common to all four donors. Estimated richness values were generally larger in naive subsets than in memory subsets.

In regard to this clone: No antigen is known for it.

Method: immunoSEQ multiplex PCR; TCRdb's copy keeps in-frame clones and lacks some. There are 550,000 to 800,000 clones in the sample; under 80% occur only once, and 1.5% to 2% lies in the top ten. Germline CDR1 is SGHRS and CDR2 is YFSETQ. V was clipped by 4 bases and J by 5 bases, with 12 bases between them. This CDR3 is 13 amino acids long. The sequenced sample consisted of memory CD4+ T cells sorted from blood. Subset in this sample: CD45RA-negative fraction. The sequence came from a woman in her twenties or thirties in good health. The rearrangement uses TRBV5-1 and TRBJ2-5; perhaps TRBD1 as D (6 bases). The CDR3 loop reads CASSTDSLETQYF. The DNA for the CDR3 is TGCGCCAGCAGCACGGACAGTTTGGAGACCCAGTACTTC.